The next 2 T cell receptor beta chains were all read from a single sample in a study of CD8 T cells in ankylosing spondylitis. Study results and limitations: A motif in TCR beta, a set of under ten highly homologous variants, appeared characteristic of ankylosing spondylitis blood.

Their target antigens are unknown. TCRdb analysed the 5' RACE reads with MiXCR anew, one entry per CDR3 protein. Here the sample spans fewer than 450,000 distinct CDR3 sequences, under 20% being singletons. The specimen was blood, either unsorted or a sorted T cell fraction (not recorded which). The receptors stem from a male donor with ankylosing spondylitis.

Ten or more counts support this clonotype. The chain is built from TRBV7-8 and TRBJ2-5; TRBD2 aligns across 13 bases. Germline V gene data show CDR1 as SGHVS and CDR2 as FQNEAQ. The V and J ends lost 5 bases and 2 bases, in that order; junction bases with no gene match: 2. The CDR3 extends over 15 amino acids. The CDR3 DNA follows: TGTGCCAGCAGCAAACTAGCGGGGGGGCAAGAGACCCAGTACTTC. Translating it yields CASSKLAGGQETQYF.

CDR3 nucleotides: TGTGCCAGCAGTGACTCAGTGGGGATCAATCAGCCCCAGCATTTT. Translated, it gives CASSDSVGINQPQHF. The J gene is TRBJ1-5, the V gene TRBV6-4, with unresolved D. CDR3 size: 15 residues. Germline V gives CDR1 MRHNA, CDR2 SNTAGT. V gave up 0 bases and J gave up 3 bases, with 9 bases separating them.